This T cell receptor beta chain came from a study of blood T cell repertoires in COVID-19. Germline loops: CDR1 SGHRS, CDR2 YFSETQ. The ends were cut back, 0 bases at V and 9 bases at J, with 7 bases in the middle. The CDR3 runs 12 residues. How the authors handled the data: Reference gene primers were amplified, and this amplification served to estimate nucleated cell counts. The table came from immunoSEQ multiplex PCR; TCRdb's copy has only in-frame clones and leaves some out. That table supplies the V and J calls and clone size; D and trimming were determined from the DNA. The sample holds hundreds of thousands of clones, roughly 90% seen once. Participants spanned ages roughly 18 to 90 years and resided in fewer than 30 US areas. Assignments of participants to cohorts depended upon their own reported clinical history. Donors of Cohort 3 who recovered were those that had two negative PCRs, clearance, or symptom resolution.

The specimen sequenced was PBMCs or T cells enriched from blood (not recorded which). This receptor was identified in a man aged 55 to 70 who had recovered from COVID-19. The V gene is TRBV5-1, the J gene TRBJ2-1; D may be TRBD2 (6 bases). Here the CDR3 DNA reads TGCGCCAGCAGCTTGGGTAGCGGTGAGCAGTTCTTC. Translation: CASSLGSGEQFF.